These 28 T cell receptor beta chains were all obtained from the same sample, sequenced in a study of T-cell memory formation after mild COVID-19. TCRdb re-analysed the 5' RACE reads in MiXCR, keeping a single row per CDR3 protein. In the table there are more than 110,000 distinct CDR3 sequences, 20% to 25% of which are singletons. The source material was PBMCs or a T cell subset sorted from them (not recorded which). The receptors derive from an adult woman who had mild COVID-19 (a few samples of this study predate the infection). Cell type and time point are not known.

This clonotype was recorded at least ten times. The chain carries TRBV29-1 and TRBJ2-7, with 8 bases that match TRBD1. Germline V gives CDR1 SQVTM, CDR2 ANQGSEA. J was trimmed by 3 bases and V by 6 bases; bases with no gene match: 10. The CDR3 contains 14 residues. This CDR3 reads CSVQGTGAFYEQYF. Written as DNA, the CDR3 is TGCAGCGTACAAGGGACAGGAGCGTTCTACGAGCAGTACTTC.

The V gene is TRBV27, the J gene TRBJ2-7, with 14 bases fitting TRBD2. The germline V gene has CDR1 MNHEY and CDR2 SMNVEV (reference sequence). Unmatched junction bases numbered 6, after V lost 5 bases and J lost 3 bases. The CDR3 is 16 amino acids. The CDR3, as DNA: TGTGCCAGCAGTCCCGGGACTAGCGGGAGTTTCTACGAGCAGTACTTC. This codes for CASSPGTSGSFYEQYF.

Only a few counts were recorded for this clonotype. CDR3 nucleotide sequence: TGCGCCAGCAGCCGCCTACAGGGTACTGAAGCTTTCTTT. This codes for CASSRLQGTEAFF. The V and J genes are TRBV4-1 and TRBJ1-1, with a possible D match to TRBD1 (6 bases). Trimming cost V 4 bases and J 5 bases, with 11 bases left between them. The CDR3 length is 13 residues. Germline CDR1 reads MGHRA; CDR2 reads YSYEKL.

This chain links TRBV24-1 with TRBJ2-7, with 11 bases lining up with TRBD1. The CDR3 is 15 amino acids. Germline trimming cut 5 bases from V and 5 bases from J; bases unmatched to any gene: 7. Germline-derived CDR1 and CDR2 are KGHDR and SFDVKD. CDR3 nucleotide sequence: TGTGCCACCAGTGCCTCTCCGGGACAGGGGGACGAGCAGTACTTC. Translated, it gives CATSASPGQGDEQYF.

This clonotype was counted a few times. CDR3 coding DNA: TGTGCCAGCAGCTACGCTAGCGGAACTCCGAACACCGGGGAGCTGTTTTTT. It translates to CASSYASGTPNTGELFF. J is TRBJ2-2 and V is TRBV7-9, with TRBD2 matching over 7 bases. This CDR3 is built from 17 residues. The V gene end was trimmed by 4 bases and the J gene end by 0 bases; junction bases not matched to a gene: 8. The germline gives CDR1 SEHNR, CDR2 FQNEAQ (reference sequence). Complete variable domain (other parts from reference TRBV7-9 and TRBJ2-2): DTGVSQNPRHKITKRGQNVTFRCDPISEHNRLYWYRQTLGQGPEFLTYFQNEAQLEKSRLLSDRFSAERPKGSFSTLEIQRTEQGDSAMYLCASSYASGTPNTGELFFGEGSRLTVL.

This clonotype has a handful of counts. The gene calls are TRBV14 and TRBJ2-7; D possibly corresponds to TRBD2 (5 bases). Deletions cut 1 base from V and 4 bases from J, with 14 bases between. Germline loops: CDR1 SGHDN, CDR2 FVKESK. The CDR3 is 15 residues long. For the CDR3, the DNA is TGTGCCAGCAGCCAAGTCGGAGGACCGCTGTACGAGCAGTACTTC. It specifies CASSQVGGPLYEQYF.

A few counts support this clonotype. The rearrangement joins TRBV7-2 to TRBJ1-6; no firm D call. CDR1 SGHTA and CDR2 FQGNSA come from the germline V gene. V shed 5 bases and J shed 6 bases, with 8 bases lying between them. The CDR3 is 13 residues long. The CDR3 sequence: CASSIWTNSPLHF. In DNA form, the CDR3 reads TGTGCCAGCAGCATTTGGACTAATTCACCCCTCCACTTT.

This clonotype has more than one count but fewer than ten. The chain carries TRBV4-3 and TRBJ2-5; 7 positions agree with TRBD2. The CDR3 consists of 14 residues. With V trimmed by 1 base and J by 5 bases, 4 bases remained unmatched. Germline V gives CDR1 LGHNA, CDR2 YSLEER. CDR3: CASSQGAGRETQYF. The CDR3 DNA sequence: TGCGCCAGCAGCCAAGGAGCCGGGAGGGAGACCCAGTACTTC.

This clonotype has just a few counts. CDR3 nucleotides: TGCAGCGTTGTTGGGACAGGGGGTCGCAATGAGCAGTTCTTC. Translated: CSVVGTGGRNEQFF. The chain recombines TRBV29-1 with TRBJ2-1; 11 bases line up with TRBD1. This CDR3 has 14 amino acids. Germline V gives CDR1 SQVTM, CDR2 ANQGSEA. V shed 4 bases and J 6 bases; nucleotides not matched to a gene: 5.

The sample holds a few counts of this clonotype. The chain recombines TRBV7-8 with TRBJ2-5, with TRBD2 matching 9 bases. V gave up 5 bases and J gave up 1 base; unmatched junction bases: 14. Germline lookup yields CDR1 SGHVS and CDR2 FQNEAQ. This CDR3 is built from 18 residues. CDR3 amino acids: CASSNPQGLAGRQETQYF. The CDR3 DNA reads as TGTGCCAGCAGCAACCCTCAGGGGCTAGCGGGACGCCAAGAGACCCAGTACTTC.

This clonotype appeared many times. V and J are TRBV27 and TRBJ2-3, with no clear D. V lost 4 bases, J lost 3 bases, and 11 bases lay in between. The CDR3 contains 14 residues. Germline V gene data show CDR1 as MNHEY and CDR2 as SMNVEV (reference sequence). CDR3 region: CASSYTDVTDTQYF. The CDR3 DNA sequence: TGTGCCAGCAGTTATACGGACGTTACAGATACGCAGTATTTT.

This clonotype was seen only a few times. The gene calls are TRBV4-1 and TRBJ2-7, with 7 positions matching TRBD2. The length of the CDR3 is 17 residues. Looked up from germline, CDR1 is MGHRA and CDR2 is YSYEKL. V lost 0 bases to trimming and J lost 0 bases; unmatched junction nucleotides: 8. Written as DNA, the CDR3 is TGCGCCAGCAGCCAAGATTTTAGAAGCGGGGCCTCCTACGAGCAGTACTTC. It codes for CASSQDFRSGASYEQYF.

V usage is TRBV24-1 and J usage is TRBJ2-3; D might be TRBD1 (5 bases). This CDR3 is 17 amino acids long. V dropped 5 bases and J dropped 2 bases, with 19 bases sitting between them. Germline V lookup: CDR1 KGHDR, CDR2 SFDVKD. CDR3 coding DNA: TGTGCCACCAGTGCCTACTCATCGACAGAGGACACAGATACGCAGTATTTT. Protein: CATSAYSSTEDTDTQYF.

This rearrangement joins TRBV20-1 to TRBJ2-1; weak D call: TRBD1 (5 bases). From germline, CDR1 is DFQATT and CDR2 SNEGSKA (reference sequence). The CDR3 covers 14 residues. V lost 3 bases to trimming and J lost 7 bases, with 16 bases between them. This chain's CDR3 is CSARNSQGLNEQFF. In DNA, the CDR3 is TGCAGTGCTAGGAACAGCCAGGGCCTGAATGAGCAGTTCTTC.

This clonotype has just a few counts. This chain uses TRBV5-8 with TRBJ2-1; D is possibly TRBD1 or TRBD2 (5 bases each). There are 13 residues in the CDR3. V was pared by 4 bases and J by 8 bases, with 13 bases between. Germline CDR1 SGHTS, CDR2 YDEGEE. In nucleotides, the CDR3 is TGTGCCAGCAGCGGGACGTCAGGGTATGAGCAGTTCTTC. Its protein is CASSGTSGYEQFF. Complete variable domain (other parts from reference TRBV5-8 and TRBJ2-1): EAGVTQSPTHLIKTRGQQATLRCSPISGHTSVYWYQQALGLGLQFLLWYDEGEERNRGNFPPRFSGRQFPNYSSELNVNALELEDSALYLCASSGTSGYEQFFGPGTRLTVL.

The V and J genes are TRBV12-3 or TRBV12-4 and TRBJ1-1; possibly TRBD1 for D (6 bases). V dropped 5 bases and J dropped 0 bases, with 19 bases sitting between them. The CDR3 consists of 17 residues. The CDR3 DNA follows: TGTGCCAGCAGTCCTTTCGTTGGGGGACACATGAACACTGAAGCTTTCTTT. It translates to CASSPFVGGHMNTEAFF.

This chain uses TRBV5-5 with TRBJ1-1; no clear D gene. V gave up 2 bases and J gave up 6 bases, with 14 bases separating them. From germline, CDR1 is SGHKS and CDR2 YYEKEE (reference sequence). CDR3 length: 14 residues. The CDR3 sequence: CASSFEAPGPEAFF. The CDR3 DNA is TGTGCCAGCAGCTTCGAGGCCCCAGGCCCTGAAGCTTTCTTT. Using reference TRBV5-5 and TRBJ1-1 for the parts outside the CDR3, the full variable domain is DAGVTQSPTHLIKTRGQQVTLRCSPISGHKSVSWYQQVLGQGPQFIFQYYEKEERGRGNFPDRFSARQFPNYSSELNVNALLLGDSALYLCASSFEAPGPEAFFGQGTRLTVV.

The chain recombines TRBV9 with TRBJ1-2; D is undetermined. The germline V gene encodes CDR1 SGDLS and CDR2 YYNGEE. This CDR3 comprises 14 residues. V lost 0 bases, J lost 6 bases, and 12 bases lay in between. CDR3 nucleotide sequence: TGTGCCAGCAGCGTAGTAAGCAGGTCTGATGGCTACACCTTC. Its translation is CASSVVSRSDGYTF.

The chain recombines TRBV7-9 with TRBJ2-3, with 11 bases fitting TRBD2. The CDR3 is made up of 18 amino acids. The trim removed 2 bases at V and 2 bases at J, leaving 9 bases unmatched. Germline V gene data show CDR1 as SEHNR and CDR2 as FQNEAQ (reference sequence). The CDR3, as DNA: TGTGCCAGCAGCTTATTAGCGGGAGGGCCGGTGATCACAGATACGCAGTATTTT. It yields the protein CASSLLAGGPVITDTQYF. The complete variable domain, with remaining parts taken from reference TRBV7-9 and TRBJ2-3, reads DTGVSQNPRHKITKRGQNVTFRCDPISEHNRLYWYRQTLGQGPEFLTYFQNEAQLEKSRLLSDRFSAERPKGSFSTLEIQRTEQGDSAMYLCASSLLAGGPVITDTQYFGPGTRLTVL.

This clonotype appeared a few times. This chain joins TRBV20-1 and TRBJ1-1; 8 bases fit TRBD1. In germline, CDR1 is DFQATT, CDR2 SNEGSKA (reference sequence). CDR3 length equals 15 residues. V gave up 0 bases and J gave up 3 bases; unmatched junction bases: 6. This CDR3 reads CSARDLTGGDTEAFF. CDR3 bases: TGCAGTGCTAGAGATCTCACAGGGGGGGACACTGAAGCTTTCTTT.

This rearrangement joins TRBV15 to TRBJ2-3, with D possibly being TRBD2 (5 bases). The germline V and J ends were trimmed by 1 base and 3 bases, with 8 bases remaining between them. The length of the CDR3 is 14 residues. In germline, CDR1 is LNHNV, CDR2 YYDKDF (reference sequence). The CDR3 region has the DNA TGTGCCACCAGCAGAGTGAGGGATACAGATACGCAGTATTTT. It yields the protein CATSRVRDTDTQYF.

CDR3 coding DNA: TGCAGTGCTAGAGATCGGGAGCACTTGAACACTGAAGCTTTCTTT. Translated: CSARDREHLNTEAFF. V and J are TRBV20-1 and TRBJ1-1; D is unclear. Germline CDR1 reads DFQATT; CDR2 reads SNEGSKA (reference sequence). This CDR3 has 15 residues. V was clipped by 0 bases and J by 0 bases, with 11 bases between them.

The chain links TRBV27 to TRBJ1-1; maybe TRBD1 (6 bases). Per germline, CDR1 MNHEY and CDR2 SMNVEV (reference sequence). CDR3 length equals 15 residues. Trimming pared 0 bases from V and 5 bases from J, leaving 13 bases between. The CDR3 loop is CASSLSTGRRTEAFF. The CDR3 DNA sequence: TGTGCCAGCAGTTTATCGACAGGCCGTCGAACTGAAGCTTTCTTT.

This clonotype has more than one count but fewer than ten. The gene calls are TRBV12-3 or TRBV12-4 and TRBJ2-7; 8 nucleotides align to TRBD2. This CDR3 has 14 residues. V lost 3 bases to trimming and J lost 2 bases; unmatched junction nucleotides: 3. The CDR3 sequence is CASSLGTRPYEQYF. Here the CDR3 DNA reads TGTGCCAGCAGTTTGGGGACTAGACCCTACGAGCAGTACTTC.

The rearrangement links TRBV7-3 to TRBJ2-2, with D hard to call. The CDR3 is 16 amino acids. V lost 5 bases to trimming and J lost 0 bases, with 13 bases between them. Germline CDR1 reads SGHTA; CDR2 reads FQGTGA. The CDR3 nucleotides read TGTGCCAGCAGCCCCCGGACGGCCCCGAACACCGGGGAGCTGTTTTTT. As protein: CASSPRTAPNTGELFF.

V and J are TRBV29-1 and TRBJ2-1; 8 nucleotides match TRBD2. Germline V gene lookup returns CDR1 SQVTM and CDR2 ANQGSEA. The V segment lost 1 base and the J segment 7 bases; nucleotides outside the gene matches: 9. This CDR3 has 15 residues. CDR3 sequence (DNA): TGCAGCGTTGAAGTCGGAGCGGGAGTGGTTAATGAGCAGTTCTTC. Translated, it gives CSVEVGAGVVNEQFF.

The chain couples TRBV9 to TRBJ1-5, with a tentative D call TRBD1 (5 bases). The CDR3 length is 15 residues. Germline V gene data show CDR1 as SGDLS and CDR2 as YYNGEE. V lost 4 bases and J lost 5, with 16 bases in between. The CDR3 sequence: CASSPTGAKDQPQHF. CDR3 nucleotide sequence: TGTGCCAGCAGCCCCACCGGGGCAAAGGATCAGCCCCAGCATTTT.

This clonotype was detected only a few times. The gene calls are TRBV5-1 and TRBJ2-1; tentative D call: TRBD1 (6 bases). Per germline, CDR1 SGHRS and CDR2 YFSETQ. The CDR3 has 13 amino acids. Trimming took 2 bases from V and 11 from J, leaving 14 bases between them. The CDR3 reads CASSLDRYQKQFF. The CDR3 DNA is TGCGCCAGCAGCTTAGACAGGTATCAGAAGCAGTTCTTC.